This TCR beta chain derives from a study of cytomegalovirus exposure and HLA in healthy donors. As regards this clone: Its cognate antigen is unknown.

This CDR3 is 15 amino acids long. The V segment lost 6 bases and the J segment 5 bases; nucleotides outside the gene matches: 6. Per germline, CDR1 SGHDN and CDR2 FVKESK. Whole-study findings and limits: When the data were analyzed later, several of the most significant clusters appeared to be linked to common viral pathogens.

60 Vbeta and 13 Jbeta primers were used in PCR. Here immunoSEQ multiplex PCR was the method, and the copy in TCRdb shows in-frame clones only, minus some. The sample consists of 200,000 or so clones, around 83% of them appearing once. The sequence derives from a woman aged 50 to 65 in good health and CMV-seropositive. The chain combines TRBV14 with TRBJ2-5; 13 bases line up with TRBD2. The sample was PBMCs. The CDR3: CASRPGTSGIETQYF. DNA for the CDR3: TGTGCCAGCAGGCCCGGGACTAGCGGGATCGAGACCCAGTACTTC.